The sequence of this T cell receptor (beta chain) was determined in a study of blood T cell repertoires in COVID-19. On the study more broadly: The United States, Italy and Spain supplied acute and convalescent COVID-19 samples. Sources were T cells, B-cell-depleted T cells, or PBMCs; the material itself was cDNA or gDNA.

Per the study methods: By means of reference gene primer amplification, nucleated cell counts were estimated. Assay: immunoSEQ multiplex PCR; the TCRdb copy retains only in-frame clones and omits some. V, J and clone size derive from that table, while D and trimming were established from the DNA sequence. The sample carries under 150,000 clones, about 85% recorded once. The ends lost 1 base at V and 5 bases at J; junction bases unmatched: 6. CDR1 SGHTA and CDR2 FQGNSA come from the germline V gene. CDR3 size: 16 residues. The V and J genes are TRBV7-2 and TRBJ2-4; TRBD1 matches 9 bases. This sequence originates from a man in his forties with active or convalescent COVID-19. Source material: peripheral blood. This CDR3 reads CASSLDLGTGQNIQYF. DNA for the CDR3: TGTGCCAGCAGCTTAGATCTTGGGACAGGGCAAAACATTCAGTACTTC.